These T cell receptor beta chains were read from a single sample in a study of blood T cell repertoires in COVID-19. Measured with immunoSEQ multiplex PCR; TCRdb has only the in-frame clones, and not every one. In the table there are 250,000 to 300,000 clones, roughly nine tenths of which are singletons. Material for sequencing was peripheral blood. The receptors derive from a woman aged 25 to 39 with COVID-19, enrolled during active disease. CDR3s include the opening cysteine and the closing phenylalanine or tryptophan. Each record gives: CDR3 DNA, CDR3 protein, V gene, J gene, D gene, clone size. D genes are given only for firm matches. A clone size is listed for some rows: how often the clone was seen (once, few, many), or a class if it is expanded.

cdr3_nt: TGCAGTGCTAGTTTGTCGTCCTACGAGCAGTACTTC
cdr3_aa: CSASLSSYEQYF
v_call: TRBV20-1
j_call: TRBJ2-7
d_call: .
clone_size: .

cdr3_nt: TGTGCCAGCAGCCAAGAGGTGATAGGGGGACAGAATAATTCACCCCTCCACTTT
cdr3_aa: CASSQEVIGGQNNSPLHF
v_call: TRBV4-2
j_call: TRBJ1-6
d_call: TRBD1
clone_size: once

cdr3_nt: TGTGCCAGCAGTGACTCGCTCTATGGCTACACCTTC
cdr3_aa: CASSDSLYGYTF
v_call: TRBV27
j_call: TRBJ1-2
d_call: .
clone_size: few

cdr3_nt: TGTGCCAGCAGGACCAGCGGGGTCCTCTATGGCTACACCTTC
cdr3_aa: CASRTSGVLYGYTF
v_call: TRBV27
j_call: TRBJ1-2
d_call: .
clone_size: .

cdr3_nt: TGTGCCAGCAGCTTGCGGCGGGGGTCCTTGAACACTGAAGCTTTCTTT
cdr3_aa: CASSLRRGSLNTEAFF
v_call: TRBV5-4
j_call: TRBJ1-1
d_call: .
clone_size: .

cdr3_nt: TGTGCCAGCAGTCCAAGGACTGCCTCCTACGAGCAGTACTTC
cdr3_aa: CASSPRTASYEQYF
v_call: TRBV28
j_call: TRBJ2-7
d_call: .
clone_size: .

cdr3_nt: TGTGCCAGCAGGGAAGGGGGGACTAGCGGAATCACCGCCTACAATGAGCAGTTCTTC
cdr3_aa: CASREGGTSGITAYNEQFF
v_call: TRBV3-1/TRBV3-2
j_call: TRBJ2-1
d_call: TRBD2
clone_size: .

cdr3_nt: TGTGCCAGCAGTTTATGGGGGACAGGGGGCGCCGCGAACGAAGCTTTCTTT
cdr3_aa: CASSLWGTGGAANEAFF
v_call: TRBV28
j_call: TRBJ1-1
d_call: TRBD1
clone_size: .

cdr3_nt: TGTGCCAGCAGCTTATACGGACAGGGGGAAGAGACCCAGTACTTC
cdr3_aa: CASSLYGQGEETQYF
v_call: TRBV7-3
j_call: TRBJ2-5
d_call: TRBD1
clone_size: .

cdr3_nt: TGTGCCAGCAGTCCGTACAGGGAGGGGCCAAGATACTACACCTTC
cdr3_aa: CASSPYREGPRYYTF
v_call: TRBV27
j_call: TRBJ1-2
d_call: .
clone_size: .

cdr3_nt: TGTGCCAGCAGCCAAATGGGACAGGGGGCTGAGCAGTTCTTC
cdr3_aa: CASSQMGQGAEQFF
v_call: TRBV3-1/TRBV3-2
j_call: TRBJ2-1
d_call: TRBD1
clone_size: .

cdr3_nt: TGCGCCAGCAGCTGGACTAGCGGGAGGGCCGTGAGCACAGATACGCAGTATTTT
cdr3_aa: CASSWTSGRAVSTDTQYF
v_call: TRBV5-1
j_call: TRBJ2-3
d_call: TRBD2
clone_size: few

cdr3_nt: TGTGCCTGGAGGGCAGGGAGACAGGGGGCCCCTGAAGCTTTCTTT
cdr3_aa: CAWRAGRQGAPEAFF
v_call: TRBV30
j_call: TRBJ1-1
d_call: TRBD1
clone_size: .

cdr3_nt: TGTGCCGGCTCAAGCTCGAGGTCACAAGAGACCCAGTACTTC
cdr3_aa: CAGSSSRSQETQYF
v_call: TRBV2
j_call: TRBJ2-5
d_call: .
clone_size: .

cdr3_nt: TGTGCCAGCAGCTTAGCGGGGCCTGGGGCGGAAAAACTGTTTTTT
cdr3_aa: CASSLAGPGAEKLFF
v_call: TRBV7-9
j_call: TRBJ1-4
d_call: .
clone_size: .

cdr3_nt: TGTGCCAGCAGTTTACCGCAGGGGACTAATTCACCCCTCCACTTT
cdr3_aa: CASSLPQGTNSPLHF
v_call: TRBV28
j_call: TRBJ1-6
d_call: .
clone_size: .